Included here is one TCR beta chain sequence, with context. Repertoires were generated with immunoSEQ multiplex PCR, while TCRdb's copy carries only in-frame clones and drops some. The sample carries more than 85,000 clones, around 83% recorded once. The data belong to a study of T cell responses to AZD1222 COVID-19 vaccine. Trimming pared 4 bases from V and 3 bases from J, leaving 10 bases between. This CDR3 region has 13 residues. CDR1 and CDR2 from the germline V gene are SEHNR and FQNEAQ (reference sequence). The chain uses TRBV7-9 and TRBJ2-7, with unresolved D. Specimen: peripheral blood, collected on day 0 of AZD1222 vaccination. The clonotype comes from an adult in good health. As DNA, the CDR3 is TGTGCCAGCAGCTCCCCTCAAGTCTACGAGCAGTACTTC. This gives the protein CASSSPQVYEQYF.